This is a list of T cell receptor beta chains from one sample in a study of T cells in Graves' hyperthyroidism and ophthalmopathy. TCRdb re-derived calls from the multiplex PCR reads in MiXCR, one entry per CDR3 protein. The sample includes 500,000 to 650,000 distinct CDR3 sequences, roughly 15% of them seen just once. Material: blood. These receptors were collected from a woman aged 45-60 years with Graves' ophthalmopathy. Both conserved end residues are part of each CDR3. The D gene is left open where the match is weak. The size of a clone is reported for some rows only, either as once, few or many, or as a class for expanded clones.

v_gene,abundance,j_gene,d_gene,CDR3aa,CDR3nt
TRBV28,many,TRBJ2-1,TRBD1,CASSFSRGQNEQFF,TGTGCCAGCAGTTTCTCCAGGGGGCAAAATGAGCAGTTCTTC
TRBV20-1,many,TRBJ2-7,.,CSAPRGNEQYF,TGCAGTGCCCCGAGGGGGAACGAGCAGTACTTC
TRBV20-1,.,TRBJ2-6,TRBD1,CSADVGTARGSGANVLTF,TGCAGTGCTGACGTGGGGACAGCAAGGGGCTCTGGGGCCAACGTCCTGACTTTC
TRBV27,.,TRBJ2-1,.,CASSSRDRYYNEQFF,TGTGCCAGCAGTTCCCGGGACCGCTACTACAATGAGCAGTTCTTC
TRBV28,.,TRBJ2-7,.,CASSPRRGNEQYF,TGTGCCAGCAGTCCAAGGCGGGGAAACGAGCAGTACTTC
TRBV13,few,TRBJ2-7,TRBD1,CASSLVKLGQGYEQYF,TGTGCCAGCAGCTTAGTTAAGCTAGGACAGGGCTACGAGCAGTACTTC
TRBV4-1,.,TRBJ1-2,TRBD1,CASSQEVTGGLYGYTF,TGCGCCAGCAGCCAAGAAGTAACAGGGGGTCTCTATGGCTACACCTTC
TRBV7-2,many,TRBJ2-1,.,CASSPQRANNEQFF,TGTGCCAGCAGCCCCCAACGGGCCAACAATGAGCAGTTCTTC
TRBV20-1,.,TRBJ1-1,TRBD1,CSAPPGQGNWGAFF,TGCAGTGCTCCCCCGGGACAGGGGAACTGGGGAGCTTTCTTT
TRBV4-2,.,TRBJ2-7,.,CASSQDLEHEQYF,TGTGCCAGCAGCCAAGATCTGGAGCACGAGCAGTACTTC
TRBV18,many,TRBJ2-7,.,CASSRGPPLGTDSYEQYF,TGTGCCAGCTCCCGGGGTCCTCCACTTGGGACGGATTCCTACGAGCAGTACTTC
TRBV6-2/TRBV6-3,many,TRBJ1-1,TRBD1,CASSVGQPDWRAFF,TGTGCCAGCAGTGTGGGACAGCCTGATTGGAGAGCTTTCTTT
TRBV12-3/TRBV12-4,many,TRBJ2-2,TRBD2,CASSGGLSLGELFF,TGTGCCAGCAGTGGGGGACTAAGCCTCGGGGAGCTGTTTTTT